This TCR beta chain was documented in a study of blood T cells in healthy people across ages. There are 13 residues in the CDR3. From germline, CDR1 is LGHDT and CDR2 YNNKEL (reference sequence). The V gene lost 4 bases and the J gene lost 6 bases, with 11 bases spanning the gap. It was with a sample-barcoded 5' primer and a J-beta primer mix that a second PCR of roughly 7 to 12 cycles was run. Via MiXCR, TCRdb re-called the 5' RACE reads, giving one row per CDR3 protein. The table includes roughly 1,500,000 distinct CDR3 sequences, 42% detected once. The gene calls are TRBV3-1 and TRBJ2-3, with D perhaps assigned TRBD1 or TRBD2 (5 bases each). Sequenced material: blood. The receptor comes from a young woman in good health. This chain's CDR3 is CASSPGPPDTQYF. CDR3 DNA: TGTGCCAGCAGCCCGGGACCGCCGGATACGCAGTATTTT.